The next 4 T cell receptor beta chains were all read from a single sample in a study of T cell changes during pregnancy in multiple sclerosis. Profiled with immunoSEQ multiplex PCR; TCRdb holds only in-frame clones, not every one. The repertoire includes more than 11,000 clones, approximately 95% of them detected once, and around 2.8% sits in the top ten. The sample consisted of peripheral blood, taken in the second trimester of pregnancy. Receptors were obtained from a female donor in good health, enrolled as a control in a pregnancy study.

The chain links TRBV7-9 to TRBJ1-1; no clear D gene. The CDR3 totals 12 residues. The V gene lost 5 bases and the J gene lost 6 bases, with 10 bases spanning the gap. Germline CDR1 is SEHNR and CDR2 is FQNEAQ (reference sequence). DNA for the CDR3: TGTGCCAGCAGCCCTCCTTTGTCTGAAGCTTTCTTT. This sequence encodes CASSPPLSEAFF.

The chain has TRBV10-2 and TRBJ1-3; 8 nucleotides line up with TRBD1. This CDR3 has 15 amino acids. In germline, CDR1 is WSHSY, CDR2 SAAADI. Trimming at V came to 11 bases and at J to 7 bases, leaving 16 bases not matched to a gene. The CDR3 spells CAACPMDRELNTIYF. The DNA of the CDR3 is TGCGCCGCCTGTCCTATGGACAGGGAATTGAACACCATATATTTT.

The chain carries TRBV4-3 and TRBJ1-3; D possibly corresponds to TRBD1 (5 bases). This CDR3 region has 17 residues. Trimming stripped 0 bases from V and 0 bases from J, with 12 bases between. The germline V gene has CDR1 LGHNA and CDR2 YSLEER. The DNA of the CDR3 is TGCGCCAGCAGCCAAGATCTTGGGGCCTACTCTGGAAACACCATATATTTT. Protein product: CASSQDLGAYSGNTIYF.

This clone was detected only once. The chain uses TRBV6-5 and TRBJ2-1; TRBD2 agrees at 11 bases. V shed 4 bases and J 8 bases; nucleotides not matched to a gene: 10. CDR1 and CDR2 from the germline V gene are MNHEY and SVGAGI. This CDR3 has 16 residues. CDR3 residues: CASSLQLAGAGYEQFF. DNA for the CDR3: TGTGCCAGCAGTTTGCAACTAGCGGGAGCAGGGTATGAGCAGTTCTTC.